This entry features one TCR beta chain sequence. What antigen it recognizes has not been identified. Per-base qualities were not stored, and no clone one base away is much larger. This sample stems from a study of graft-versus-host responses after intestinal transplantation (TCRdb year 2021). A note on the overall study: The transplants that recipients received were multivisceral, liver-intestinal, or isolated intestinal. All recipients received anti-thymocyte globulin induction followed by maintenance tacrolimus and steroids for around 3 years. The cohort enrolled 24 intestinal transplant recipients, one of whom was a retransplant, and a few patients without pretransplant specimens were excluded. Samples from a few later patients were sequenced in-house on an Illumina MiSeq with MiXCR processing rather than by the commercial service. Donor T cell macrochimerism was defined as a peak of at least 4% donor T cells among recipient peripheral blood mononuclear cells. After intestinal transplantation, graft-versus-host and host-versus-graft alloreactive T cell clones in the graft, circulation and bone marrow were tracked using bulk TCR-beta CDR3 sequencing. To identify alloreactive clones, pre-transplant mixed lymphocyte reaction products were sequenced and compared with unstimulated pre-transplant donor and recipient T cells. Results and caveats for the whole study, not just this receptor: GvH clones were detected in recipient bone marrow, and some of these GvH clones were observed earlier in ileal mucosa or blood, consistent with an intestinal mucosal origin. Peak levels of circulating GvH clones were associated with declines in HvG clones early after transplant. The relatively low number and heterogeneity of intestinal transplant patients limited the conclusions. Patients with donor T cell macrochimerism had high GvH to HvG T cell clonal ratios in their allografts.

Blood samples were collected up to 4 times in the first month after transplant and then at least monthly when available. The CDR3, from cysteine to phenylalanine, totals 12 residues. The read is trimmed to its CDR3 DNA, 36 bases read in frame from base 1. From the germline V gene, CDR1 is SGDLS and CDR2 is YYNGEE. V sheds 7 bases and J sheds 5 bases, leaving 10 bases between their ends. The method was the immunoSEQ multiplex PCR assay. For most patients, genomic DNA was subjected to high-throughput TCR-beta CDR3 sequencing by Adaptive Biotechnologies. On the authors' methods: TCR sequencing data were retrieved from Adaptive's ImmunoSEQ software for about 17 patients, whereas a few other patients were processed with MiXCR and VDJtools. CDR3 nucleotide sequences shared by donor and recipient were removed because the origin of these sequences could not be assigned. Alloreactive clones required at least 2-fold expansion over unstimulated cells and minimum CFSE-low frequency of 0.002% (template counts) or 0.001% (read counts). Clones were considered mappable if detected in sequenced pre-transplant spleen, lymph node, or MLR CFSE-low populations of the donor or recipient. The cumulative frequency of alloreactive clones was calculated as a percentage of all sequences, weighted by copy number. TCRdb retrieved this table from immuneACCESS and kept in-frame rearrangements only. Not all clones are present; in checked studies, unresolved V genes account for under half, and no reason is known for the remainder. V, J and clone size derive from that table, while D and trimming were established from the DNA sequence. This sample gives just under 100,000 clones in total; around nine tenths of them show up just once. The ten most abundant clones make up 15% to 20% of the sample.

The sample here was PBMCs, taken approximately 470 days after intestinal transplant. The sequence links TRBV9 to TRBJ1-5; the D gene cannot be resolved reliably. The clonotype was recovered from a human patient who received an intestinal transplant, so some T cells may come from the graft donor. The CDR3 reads CASGLGYQPQHF. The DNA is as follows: TGTGCCAGCGGACTCGGCTATCAGCCCCAGCATTTT. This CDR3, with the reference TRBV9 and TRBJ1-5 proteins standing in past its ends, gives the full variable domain DSGVTQTPKHLITATGQRVTLRCSPRSGDLSVYWYQQSLDQGLQFLIQYYNGEERAKGNILERFSAQQFPDLHSELNLSSLELGDSALYFCASGLGYQPQHFGDGTRLSIL.